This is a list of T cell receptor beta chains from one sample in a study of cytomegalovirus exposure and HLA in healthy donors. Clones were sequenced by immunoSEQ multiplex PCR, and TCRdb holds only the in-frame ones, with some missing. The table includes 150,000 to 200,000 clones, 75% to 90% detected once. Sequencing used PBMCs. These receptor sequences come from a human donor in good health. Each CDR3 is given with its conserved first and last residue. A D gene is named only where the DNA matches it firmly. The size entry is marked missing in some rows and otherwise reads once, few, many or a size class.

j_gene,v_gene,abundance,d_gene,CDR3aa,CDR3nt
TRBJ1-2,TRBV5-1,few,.,CASSLQGPPSNYGYTF,TGCGCCAGCAGCCTACAGGGTCCCCCGAGTAACTATGGCTACACCTTC
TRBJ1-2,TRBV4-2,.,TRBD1,CASSKTGGSYGYTF,TGTGCCAGCAGCAAAACAGGGGGCAGCTATGGCTACACCTTC
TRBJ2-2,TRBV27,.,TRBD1,CASSLWDRIRTGELFF,TGTGCCAGCAGTTTATGGGACAGGATAAGGACCGGGGAGCTGTTTTTT
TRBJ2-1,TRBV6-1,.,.,CASSGQPQDNEQFF,TGTGCCAGCAGTGGACAGCCGCAGGACAATGAGCAGTTCTTC
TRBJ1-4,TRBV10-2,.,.,CASSRGAGGEKLFF,TGCGCCAGCAGTCGGGGGGCGGGTGGTGAAAAACTGTTTTTT
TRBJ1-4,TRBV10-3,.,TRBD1,CAISGGGAGQNEKLFF,TGTGCCATCAGTGGTGGCGGTGCGGGACAGAATGAAAAACTGTTTTTT
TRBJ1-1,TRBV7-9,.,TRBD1,CASSWVTGSGTEAFF,TGTGCCAGCAGCTGGGTGACAGGGTCGGGCACTGAAGCTTTCTTT
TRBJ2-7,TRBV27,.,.,CASSFTGGAGIYEQYF,TGTGCCAGCAGTTTTACTGGGGGGGCGGGAATCTACGAGCAGTACTTC
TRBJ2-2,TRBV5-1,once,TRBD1,CASSPWTGVDGELFF,TGCGCCAGCAGCCCGTGGACAGGGGTGGACGGGGAGCTGTTTTTT
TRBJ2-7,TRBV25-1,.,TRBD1,CARVFRGLLFYEQYF,TGTGCCAGAGTTTTCAGGGGGCTGCTCTTCTACGAGCAGTACTTC
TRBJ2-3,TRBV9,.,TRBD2,CASSVRSGGAEDTQYF,TGTGCCAGCAGCGTAAGGAGCGGGGGGGCCGAAGATACGCAGTATTTT
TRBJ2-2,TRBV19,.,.,CASSTRRGANTGELFF,TGTGCCAGTAGTACCCGAAGGGGCGCGAACACCGGGGAGCTGTTTTTT
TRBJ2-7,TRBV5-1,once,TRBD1,CASSAKGQGTFGSYEQYF,TGCGCCAGCAGCGCAAAGGGACAGGGAACATTTGGCTCCTACGAGCAGTACTTC
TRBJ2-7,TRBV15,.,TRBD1,CATSRPDRGLGQYF,TGTGCCACCAGCAGACCTGACAGGGGGCTAGGGCAGTACTTC
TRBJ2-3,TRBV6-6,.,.,CASSLRDTQYF,TGTGCCAGCAGCCTTCGGGATACGCAGTATTTT
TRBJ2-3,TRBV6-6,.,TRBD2,CASSRRSGGSTDTQYF,TGTGCCAGCAGTCGTCGCAGCGGGGGAAGCACAGATACGCAGTATTTT
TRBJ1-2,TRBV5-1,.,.,CASSLALTGGGYTF,TGCGCCAGCAGCTTGGCCTTAACAGGTGGTGGCTACACCTTC
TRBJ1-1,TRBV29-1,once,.,CSVGGQMNTEAFF,TGCAGCGTTGGGGGACAAATGAACACTGAAGCTTTCTTT